This passage covers 24 T cell receptor beta chains from one sample sequenced in a study of tissue T cells after allogeneic stem cell transplantation. Sequencing used immunoSEQ multiplex PCR; TCRdb keeps in-frame clones, though not all of them. The table includes 9,000 to 10,000 clones, roughly 60% detected once. This specimen consisted of tissue from the jejunum, obtained at autopsy. The receptors derive from a woman aged 18-49 years with breast cancer.

A single count supports this clone. The chain has TRBV2 and TRBJ2-2, with 9 bases that match TRBD1. This CDR3 spans 15 amino acids. The J segment lost 1 base and the V segment lost 10 bases, leaving 7 bases of the junction unmatched. Germline V gene sequence: CDR1 SNHLY, CDR2 FYNNEI. The DNA of the CDR3 is TGTGCCACCCCCATGGGACAGGGGAACACCGGGGAGCTGTTTTTT. It is translated as CATPMGQGNTGELFF.

By frequency in the sample, this clone is medium-sized. The rearrangement uses TRBV7-2 and TRBJ1-5, with D maybe TRBD1 (5 bases). The CDR3 spans 18 residues. The V end lost 2 bases, the J end lost 0 bases, and 17 bases lay between the germline ends. Germline CDR1 is SGHTA and CDR2 is FQGNSA. CDR3 amino acids: CASSLIVPGLNSNQPQHF. The CDR3 DNA is TGTGCCAGCAGCTTAATAGTTCCAGGGCTCAATAGCAATCAGCCCCAGCATTTT.

This clone was observed a single time. The rearrangement uses TRBV5-1 and TRBJ1-4; maybe TRBD1 (5 bases). The CDR3 is made up of 15 amino acids. CDR1 and CDR2 (germline): SGHRS, YFSETQ. The V end was cut by 4 bases, the J end by 2 bases, with 12 bases between. CDR3 nucleotides: TGCGCCAGCAGCCAGGTGCAGGGTACTAATGAAAAACTGTTTTTT. Translation gives CASSQVQGTNEKLFF. Combining the CDR3 with reference TRBV5-1 and TRBJ1-4 gives the whole variable domain KAGVTQTPRYLIKTRGQQVTLSCSPISGHRSVSWYQQTPGQGLQFLFEYFSETQRNKGNFPGRFSGRQFSNSRSEMNVSTLELGDSALYLCASSQVQGTNEKLFFGSGTQLSVL.

The genes are TRBV4-3 and TRBJ1-4, with D unresolved. The germline CDR1 and CDR2 sequences are LGHNA and YSLEER. The V gene lost 4 bases and the J gene lost 8 bases, with 11 bases spanning the gap. CDR3 size: 13 residues. For the CDR3, the DNA is TGCGCCAGCAGCCTCGCTTTCCGGGAAAAACTGTTTTTT. Amino acid sequence: CASSLAFREKLFF.

V is TRBV7-8 and J is TRBJ2-7, with 13 bases identical to TRBD2. Unmatched junction bases numbered 7, after V lost 4 bases and J lost 4 bases. CDR1 is SGHVS, CDR2 FQNEAQ, per germline. The CDR3 runs to 16 residues. The CDR3: CASSSLGLAGAYEQYF. For the CDR3, the DNA is TGTGCCAGCAGCTCCCTTGGACTAGCGGGAGCGTACGAGCAGTACTTC.

The gene calls are TRBV6-5 and TRBJ1-6; 9 positions agree with TRBD1. V dropped 7 bases and J dropped 6; count of bases not matched to a gene: 4. This CDR3 contains 14 residues. The V gene's germline CDR1 is MNHEY and CDR2 SVGAGI. The CDR3 here is CASTPTGGNSPLHF. The CDR3 DNA reads as TGTGCCAGCACTCCGACAGGGGGTAATTCACCCCTCCACTTT.

This clone was found a few times. The V and J genes are TRBV9 and TRBJ2-3; 7 nucleotides line up with TRBD2. There are 16 residues in the CDR3. V lost 0 bases, J lost 5 bases, and 9 bases stayed unmatched. CDR1 is SGDLS, CDR2 YYNGEE, per germline. The DNA for the CDR3 is TGTGCCAGCAGCGTAGGCTACGGGGAGGGTGGAGATACGCAGTATTTT. It specifies CASSVGYGEGGDTQYF.

The chain employs TRBV3-1 (or the pseudogene TRBV3-2) and TRBJ2-5; 9 bases fit TRBD2. The CDR3 extends over 17 amino acids. Germline V gives CDR1 LGHDT, CDR2 YNNKEL (reference sequence). J lost 3 bases, V lost 3 bases, and 11 bases had no gene match. CDR3 loop: CASSHQGMAGGEETQYF. The CDR3 nucleotides read TGTGCCAGCAGCCATCAGGGAATGGCGGGGGGGGAAGAGACCCAGTACTTC.

V is TRBV30 and J is TRBJ2-5, with TRBD1 matching over 7 bases. Germline V CDR1 and CDR2: GTSNPN, SVGIG (reference sequence). This CDR3 spans 18 amino acids. The V segment lost 1 base and the J segment 0 bases; nucleotides outside the gene matches: 14. CDR3 in amino acids: CAWSGQGNPYLYQETQYF. DNA for the CDR3: TGTGCCTGGAGTGGACAGGGAAACCCATATTTGTACCAAGAGACCCAGTACTTC.

The chain combines TRBV3-1 (or the pseudogene TRBV3-2) with TRBJ2-1; TRBD1 matches 8 bases. The CDR3 contains 17 residues. Germline V gene lookup returns CDR1 LGHDT and CDR2 YNNKEL (reference sequence). V was pared by 2 bases and J by 4 bases, with 10 bases of the junction left unmatched. This chain's CDR3 is CASSQNPQGAGYNEQFF. CDR3 nucleotides: TGTGCCAGCAGCCAAAACCCCCAGGGGGCGGGTTACAATGAGCAGTTCTTC.

The chain links TRBV3-1 (or the pseudogene TRBV3-2) to TRBJ2-1; D not resolved. This CDR3 is built from 15 residues. CDR1 is LGHDT and CDR2 is YNNKEL in the germline V gene (reference sequence). V was shortened by 0 bases and J by 2 bases, with 8 bases between the two germline ends. The CDR3 here is CASSQDQSPYNEQFF. The DNA of the CDR3 is TGTGCCAGCAGCCAAGATCAAAGCCCCTACAATGAGCAGTTCTTC.

V gene TRBV14 combines with J gene TRBJ1-6; no clear D gene. CDR3 length: 14 residues. The germline CDR1 and CDR2 sequences are SGHDN and FVKESK. V dropped 1 base and J dropped 10 bases, with 11 bases sitting between them. The CDR3 nucleotides are TGTGCCAGCAGCCAAGTGATGGTCGGATCACCCCTCCACTTT. This translates into CASSQVMVGSPLHF.

In regard to this clone: The sample holds other DNA sequences that translate to the same CDR3. The V gene is TRBV6-2 or TRBV6-3, the J gene TRBJ2-7; tentatively, D is TRBD2 (6 bases). Per the germline V gene, CDR1 is MNHEY and CDR2 is SVGEGT. The CDR3 is 14 residues long. V lost 2 bases and J 1 base, leaving 9 bases between the germline ends. In nucleotides, the CDR3 is TGTGCCAGCAGTTACGTGGCGGGATCCTACGAGCAGTACTTC. Its protein is CASSYVAGSYEQYF.

The chain uses TRBV18 and TRBJ1-6; TRBD1 aligns across 10 bases. Trimming cost V 5 bases and J 8 bases; bases outside gene matches: 15. Germline CDR1 is KGHSH and CDR2 is LQKENI. CDR3 length: 18 amino acids. CDR3 in amino acids: CASSTANSGTGDDSPLHF. As DNA, the CDR3 is TGTGCCAGCTCAACAGCTAACTCCGGGACAGGGGACGATTCACCCCTCCACTTT.

This clone came up once. This chain uses TRBV24-1 with TRBJ1-5; 8 positions match TRBD1. Unmatched junction bases numbered 5, after V lost 2 bases and J lost 6 bases. Per germline, CDR1 KGHDR and CDR2 SFDVKD. The CDR3 spans 15 residues. The CDR3 region is CATSDSRTGIQPQHF. The DNA of the CDR3 is TGTGCCACCAGTGATTCGCGGACAGGGATTCAGCCCCAGCATTTT.

CDR3 nucleotides: TGCAGCGTAGTACCCGGGGGAGGCTACGAGCAGTACTTC. It codes for CSVVPGGGYEQYF. This chain links TRBV29-1 with TRBJ2-7; D may be TRBD2 (6 bases). Germline CDR1 reads SQVTM; CDR2 reads ANQGSEA. This CDR3 has 13 residues. V was cut by 6 bases and J by 3 bases, with 15 bases left in between.

V and J are TRBV30 and TRBJ2-2; TRBD2 aligns across 8 bases. This CDR3 spans 13 amino acids. J lost 6 bases, V lost 4 bases, and 4 bases had no gene match. Germline values: CDR1 GTSNPN, CDR2 SVGIG (reference sequence). The CDR3, as DNA: TGTGCCTGGAATCCCGGGAGGGCCGGGGAGCTGTTTTTT. It specifies CAWNPGRAGELFF.

This chain uses TRBV7-9 with TRBJ1-2; D unresolved. The CDR3 extends over 14 amino acids. The germline CDR1 and CDR2 sequences are SEHNR and FQNEAQ (reference sequence). Between the trimmed V and J ends, which lost 6 bases and 8 bases, there was a span of 19 bases. CDR3 region: CASRTGETASGYTF. The CDR3 DNA is TGTGCCAGCAGGACTGGGGAGACCGCATCCGGCTACACCTTC.

V is TRBV5-1 and J is TRBJ1-1; weak D call: TRBD1 (5 bases). V dropped 6 bases and J dropped 1 base, with 13 bases sitting between them. CDR1 is SGHRS, CDR2 YFSETQ, per germline. CDR3 length: 14 residues. In DNA, the CDR3 is TGCGCCAGCAAAGTGGGGGGATCGAACACTGAAGCTTTCTTT. This encodes CASKVGGSNTEAFF.

The J gene is TRBJ2-5, the V gene TRBV6-7; D is possibly TRBD2 (6 bases). TRBV6-7 has ORF status, its function being uncertain. Trimming shortened V by 4 bases and J by 2 bases, and 26 bases separated the two germline ends. The CDR3 runs 19 residues. The DNA for the CDR3 is TGTGCCAGCAGTTCCATGACTAGTCTGGGCCTCGCCTCACAAGAGACCCAGTACTTC. The encoded protein is CASSSMTSLGLASQETQYF.

This clone was seen more than once but under ten times. The rearrangement uses TRBV13 and TRBJ2-3; D gene uncertain. V was shortened by 3 bases and J by 2 bases, with 12 bases between the two germline ends. Germline V gives CDR1 PRHDT, CDR2 FYEKMQ (reference sequence). The CDR3 loop spans 15 amino acids. The CDR3 nucleotides are TGTGCCAGCAGCTTCCGGGCCCCGAACACAGATACGCAGTATTTT. As protein: CASSFRAPNTDTQYF.

By share, this clone counts as medium-sized. This chain joins TRBV27 and TRBJ2-6; D not resolved. The V gene's germline CDR1 is MNHEY and CDR2 SMNVEV (reference sequence). The ends were cut back, 4 bases at V and 2 bases at J, with 9 bases in the middle. The CDR3 spans 15 residues. The CDR3 DNA sequence: TGTGCCAGCAGTTCCTTAGCTGCTGGGGCCAACGTCCTGACTTTC. Protein product: CASSSLAAGANVLTF. The variable domain in full, completed from reference TRBV27 and TRBJ2-6, reads EAQVTQNPRYLITVTGKKLTVTCSQNMNHEYMSWYRQDPGLGLRQIYYSMNVEVTDKGDVPEGYKVSRKEKRNFPLILESPSPNQTSLYFCASSSLAAGANVLTFGAGSRLTVL.

This clone is labeled medium-sized (0.01 to 0.1%). Likely a read error: the CDR3 ends without its conserved phenylalanine or tryptophan. Because the CDR3's place on the DNA is in doubt, the DNA is left out and the CDR3 is given as listed by TCRdb. The chain carries TRBV7-9 and TRBJ1-2; TRBD1, the table's D call, lacks a check against the DNA. Including both end residues, the CDR3 is 12 amino acids long. The germline CDR1 and CDR2 sequences are SEHNR and FQNEAQ (reference sequence). CDR3 amino acids: CASSLDGGIQGL.

The CDR3 here is CASSFAMNTEAFF. CDR3 coding DNA: TGCGCCAGCAGCTTCGCAATGAACACTGAAGCTTTCTTT. The chain combines TRBV5-1 with TRBJ1-1; D ambiguous. The germline V gene has CDR1 SGHRS and CDR2 YFSETQ. The ends were cut back, 2 bases at V and 0 bases at J, with 5 bases in the middle. The CDR3 is 13 residues long.